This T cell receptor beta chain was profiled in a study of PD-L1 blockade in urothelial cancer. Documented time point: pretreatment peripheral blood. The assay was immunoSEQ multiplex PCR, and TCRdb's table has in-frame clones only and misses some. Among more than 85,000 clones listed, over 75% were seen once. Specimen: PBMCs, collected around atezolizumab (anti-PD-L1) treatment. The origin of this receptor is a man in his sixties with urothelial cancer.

CDR3 coding DNA: TGTGCCAGCAGCTTAGTTGCTAGCGGGAGAACCCAGTACTTC. Amino acids: CASSLVASGRTQYF. The genes are TRBV11-1 and TRBJ2-5, with 10 bases aligning to TRBD2. From germline, CDR1 is SGHAT and CDR2 FQDESV (reference sequence). The ends lost 1 base at V and 8 bases at J; junction bases unmatched: 4. The CDR3 length is 14 residues. Based on the CDR3 plus reference TRBV11-1 and TRBJ2-5, the full variable domain is EAEVAQSPRYKITEKSQAVAFWCDPISGHATLYWYRQILGQGPELLVQFQDESVVDDSQLPKDRFSAERLKGVDSTLKIQPAELGDSAMYLCASSLVASGRTQYFGPGTRLLVL.